What follows are 2 T cell receptor beta chains derived from one specimen sequenced in a study of tumor and adjacent non-tumor tissue in lung cancer. The library came from three nested PCR rounds adapted from ARM-PCR protocols. TCRdb reprocessed the multiplex PCR reads with MiXCR, giving one entry per CDR3 protein. The table lists 60,000 to 65,000 distinct CDR3 sequences, around 64% of them singletons. RNA was extracted from bulk tissue without any cell sorting. This non-tumor lung sample came from over 3 cm beyond the tumor edge. Sequenced input: distant non-tumor lung tissue. The source of these receptors is a man in his 70s with non-small cell lung cancer.

This clonotype was seen at least ten times. The chain is built from TRBV4-1 and TRBJ2-3; D may be TRBD1 (5 bases). Trimming stripped 5 bases from V and 2 bases from J, with 17 bases between. The CDR3 runs 16 residues. Germline V gives CDR1 MGHRA, CDR2 YSYEKL. The CDR3 bases are TGCGCCAGCAGCTCCCGACAGTGGAGCCCCACAGATACGCAGTATTTT. Its translation: CASSSRQWSPTDTQYF.

This clonotype was counted a few times. The rearrangement links TRBV20-1 to TRBJ2-5; 11 nucleotides match TRBD2. Trimming cost V 1 base and J 1 base; bases outside gene matches: 5. CDR1 DFQATT and CDR2 SNEGSKA come from the germline V gene (reference sequence). The CDR3 spans 16 residues. DNA for the CDR3: TGCAGTGCTAGAGCCAGGACTAGCGGGCCCCAAGAGACCCAGTACTTC. Translated, it gives CSARARTSGPQETQYF.